One and the same sample provided the 18 T cell receptor beta chains below, sequenced in a study of OX40 agonist ivuxolimab in advanced cancers. The protocol was immunoSEQ multiplex PCR, while the TCRdb copy is restricted to in-frame clones and leaves out a portion. The table shows 80,000 to 100,000 clones, with about nine tenths occurring only once. The sample was CD4+ or CD8+ T cells sorted from blood, taken in a trial of the OX40 agonist ivuxolimab. The receptors shown here come from an adult with an advanced solid tumor such as melanoma, head and neck, liver or kidney cancer.

The chain has TRBV30 and TRBJ2-7, with D perhaps TRBD1 (6 bases). Germline V gene lookup returns CDR1 GTSNPN and CDR2 SVGIG (reference sequence). This CDR3 has 15 amino acids. Trimming shortened V by 0 bases and J by 2 bases, and 14 bases separated the two germline ends. In DNA, the CDR3 is TGTGCCTGGAGTGTAATCCCGAACAGGGCCTACGAGCAGTACTTC. Amino acid sequence: CAWSVIPNRAYEQYF. Using reference TRBV30 and TRBJ2-7 for the parts outside the CDR3, the full variable domain is SQTIHQWPATLVQPVGSPLSLECTVEGTSNPNLYWYRQAAGRGLQLLFYSVGIGQISSEVPQNLSASRPQDRQFILSSKKLLLSDSGFYLCAWSVIPNRAYEQYFGPGTRLTVT.

The CDR3 bases are TGTGCCAGCAGAAGGGGACCTCGGAACGAGCAGTACTTC. Protein sequence: CASRRGPRNEQYF. The chain combines TRBV6-5 with TRBJ2-7; D could derive from TRBD1 or TRBD2 (5 bases each). Germline CDR1 MNHEY, CDR2 SVGAGI. Trimming shortened V by 6 bases and J by 5 bases, and 14 bases separated the two germline ends. The CDR3 is made up of 13 amino acids.

The genes are TRBV11-3 and TRBJ2-1; TRBD1 aligns across 9 bases. This CDR3 is 16 amino acids long. J gave up 12 bases and V 5 bases, and 17 bases lay outside the gene matches. Germline CDR1 is SGHNT and CDR2 is YENEEA. CDR3 in amino acids: CASSLTFAGQGIGQFF. The CDR3 coding sequence is TGTGCCAGCAGCCTAACTTTTGCGGGACAGGGTATAGGGCAGTTCTTC.

V is TRBV7-2 and J is TRBJ2-1, with D uncertain. This CDR3 is built from 15 residues. The V gene lost 7 bases and the J gene lost 0 bases, with 13 bases spanning the gap. Germline V gene lookup returns CDR1 SGHTA and CDR2 FQGNSA. The CDR3 here is CASTLAPSSYNEQFF. The CDR3 DNA is TGTGCCAGCACTTTAGCCCCGAGCTCCTACAATGAGCAGTTCTTC.

V gene TRBV5-6 combines with J gene TRBJ2-1; 10 nucleotides agree with TRBD2. CDR1 and CDR2 (germline): SGHDT, YYEEEE. This CDR3 spans 15 amino acids. V lost 4 bases, J lost 5 bases, and 6 bases stayed unmatched. The CDR3 region has the DNA TGTGCCAGCAGCGCCGGACTAGCGGATAACAATGAGCAGTTCTTC. It yields the protein CASSAGLADNNEQFF.

This sequence joins TRBV14 and TRBJ2-7, with D hard to call. The germline V and J ends were trimmed by 1 base and 2 bases, with 9 bases remaining between them. Germline V CDR1 and CDR2: SGHDN, FVKESK. CDR3 length: 14 amino acids. The CDR3 spells CASSQGLSTYEQYF. DNA for the CDR3: TGTGCCAGCAGCCAAGGTCTATCTACCTACGAGCAGTACTTC.

This clone was detected only a few times. The chain couples TRBV6-6 to TRBJ1-1; 8 nucleotides match TRBD1. The CDR3 has 12 residues. V was pared by 2 bases and J by 7 bases, with 0 bases of the junction left unmatched. The germline gives CDR1 MNHNY, CDR2 SVGAGI (reference sequence). The CDR3 DNA sequence: TGTGCCAGCAGTTACGGGACAGGTGAAGCTTTCTTT. Protein: CASSYGTGEAFF.

This sequence joins TRBV30 and TRBJ2-2; 11 bases line up with TRBD2. The V gene end was trimmed by 2 bases and the J gene end by 6 bases; junction bases not matched to a gene: 8. This CDR3 is built from 16 residues. Germline V lookup: CDR1 GTSNPN, CDR2 SVGIG (reference sequence). The CDR3 DNA is TGTGCCTGGAGTCAGACTAGCGGGACGGGTTCCGGGGAGCTGTTTTTT. Translating gives CAWSQTSGTGSGELFF.

The chain links TRBV9 to TRBJ2-1, with D uncertain. The germline gives CDR1 SGDLS, CDR2 YYNGEE. CDR3 length equals 14 residues. V lost 0 bases to trimming and J lost 5 bases, with 9 bases between them. CDR3 nucleotide sequence: TGTGCCAGCAGCGTAGATCTAATTAACAATGAGCAGTTCTTC. Translation: CASSVDLINNEQFF.

The chain combines TRBV5-1 with TRBJ2-7; 9 nucleotides match TRBD1. Germline V gene lookup returns CDR1 SGHRS and CDR2 YFSETQ. The length of the CDR3 is 15 residues. The V segment lost 0 bases and the J segment 5 bases; nucleotides outside the gene matches: 6. The CDR3 sequence is CASSLEGQGFHEQYF. In DNA form, the CDR3 reads TGCGCCAGCAGCTTGGAGGGACAGGGTTTCCACGAGCAGTACTTC.

The V call is TRBV18, the J call TRBJ1-2; D uncertain. The V end lost 0 bases, the J end lost 3 bases, and 5 bases lay between the germline ends. The CDR3 has 13 amino acids. Germline CDR1 KGHSH, CDR2 LQKENI. The CDR3 is CASSPPSYYGYTF. CDR3 bases: TGTGCCAGCTCACCACCGTCCTACTATGGCTACACCTTC.

This clone was picked up a small number of times. The CDR3 region has the DNA TGTGCCAGCAGCCCTTTGACAGGCCTCCCCACAGATACGCAGTATTTT. Its protein is CASSPLTGLPTDTQYF. The chain uses TRBV7-9 and TRBJ2-3, with a weak D call TRBD1 (6 bases). Trimming removed 5 bases from V and 2 bases from J, with 17 bases in between. The V gene's germline CDR1 is SEHNR and CDR2 FQNEAQ (reference sequence). This CDR3 has 16 amino acids.

The chain uses TRBV4-3 and TRBJ2-7; 10 nucleotides match TRBD2. CDR1 is LGHNA, CDR2 YSLEER, per germline. The CDR3 has 17 amino acids. Trimming cost V 4 bases and J 7 bases; bases outside gene matches: 16. CDR3 sequence: CASSRQFGAGGPGEQYF. In DNA, the CDR3 is TGCGCCAGCAGCCGACAGTTCGGAGCGGGAGGGCCTGGGGAGCAGTACTTC.

In its sample, this clone was seen once. V gene TRBV7-9 combines with J gene TRBJ1-4; possibly TRBD1 for D (5 bases). Germline V lookup: CDR1 SEHNR, CDR2 FQNEAQ (reference sequence). The CDR3 runs 13 residues. Deletions cut 2 bases from V and 8 bases from J, with 9 bases between. DNA of the CDR3: TGTGCCAGCAGCTTAAACGGGGGAGAAAAACTGTTTTTT. It codes for CASSLNGGEKLFF.

The gene calls are TRBV7-3 and TRBJ1-2; 8 positions match TRBD1. The germline CDR1 and CDR2 sequences are SGHTA and FQGTGA. Losses at the gene ends were 2 bases for V and 8 bases for J; bases not matched to a gene: 4. The CDR3 extends over 13 amino acids. The CDR3 protein is CASSLDRGSGYTF. The CDR3 DNA reads as TGTGCCAGCAGCTTAGACAGGGGATCAGGCTACACCTTC. Complete variable domain (other parts from reference TRBV7-3 and TRBJ1-2): GAGVSQTPSNKVTEKGKYVELRCDPISGHTALYWYRQSLGQGPEFLIYFQGTGAADDSGLPNDRFFAVRPEGSVSTLKIQRTERGDSAVYLCASSLDRGSGYTFGSGTRLTVV.

The chain joins TRBV7-9 to TRBJ1-1; no firm D call. CDR1 is SEHNR and CDR2 is FQNEAQ in the germline V gene (reference sequence). This CDR3 is 12 amino acids long. Trimming left V 6 bases short and J 7 bases short, with 12 bases between. The CDR3 sequence is CASSLMENEAFF. The CDR3, as DNA: TGTGCCAGCAGTTTAATGGAGAATGAAGCTTTCTTT.

This clone was observed a handful of times. The chain is built from TRBV6-1 and TRBJ1-5; 9 bases fit TRBD1. Losses at the gene ends were 3 bases for V and 7 bases for J; bases not matched to a gene: 7. CDR1 and CDR2 from the germline V gene are MNHNS and SASEGT. CDR3 size: 15 residues. In DNA form, the CDR3 reads TGTGCCAGCAGTGATATGGGACAGGGCCTACAGCCCCAGCATTTT. Amino acid sequence: CASSDMGQGLQPQHF.

The CDR3 nucleotides are TGTGCCAGCAGCTTCGGATCCTACAATGAGCAGTTCTTC. This codes for CASSFGSYNEQFF. The chain is built from TRBV13 and TRBJ2-1; D gene uncertain. CDR1 and CDR2 (germline): PRHDT, FYEKMQ (reference sequence). The CDR3 extends over 13 amino acids. Trimming left V 3 bases short and J 1 base short, with 4 bases between.